Presented here are 29 T cell receptor beta chains from one specimen sequenced in a study of cytomegalovirus exposure and HLA in healthy donors. Researchers ran the PCR with 60 Vbeta and 13 Jbeta primers. Measured with immunoSEQ multiplex PCR; TCRdb has only the in-frame clones, and not every one. In the table there are around 80,000 clones, about four fifths of which are singletons. The sequencing sample was made of PBMCs. Every receptor here comes from a man aged 18 to 29 in good health and CMV-seropositive.

In this sample, this clone turned up a few times. The genes are TRBV13 and TRBJ1-2, with 11 bases matching TRBD1. The V and J ends lost 6 bases and 2 bases, in that order; junction bases with no gene match: 8. Germline lookup yields CDR1 PRHDT and CDR2 FYEKMQ (reference sequence). There are 16 residues in the CDR3. The CDR3: CASSSGQGAMNYGYTF. CDR3 DNA sequence: TGTGCCAGCAGTTCCGGACAGGGGGCGATGAACTATGGCTACACCTTC.

J is TRBJ2-7 and V is TRBV28; D gene unclear. Germline CDR1 and CDR2: MDHEN and SYDVKM. Trimming took 8 bases from V and 2 from J, leaving 16 bases between them. The CDR3 is made up of 14 amino acids. The DNA for the CDR3 is TGTGCCAGCTTCTCTGGCGCGGTCACCTACGAGCAGTACTTC. Protein product: CASFSGAVTYEQYF.

The chain is built from TRBV6-1 and TRBJ1-1; D ambiguous. The CDR3 is made up of 13 amino acids. Germline V gives CDR1 MNHNS, CDR2 SASEGT. V lost 3 bases, J lost 7 bases, and 12 bases lay in between. The CDR3 nucleotides are TGTGCCAGCAGTGATCGAGCGGGATTTGAAGCTTTCTTT. Translated: CASSDRAGFEAFF.

This clone has only one observation. J is TRBJ2-1 and V is TRBV6-5; D gene ambiguous. CDR3 size: 15 residues. Trimming took off 1 base at V and 4 bases at J, with 11 bases between the two ends. Per the germline V gene, CDR1 is MNHEY and CDR2 is SVGAGI. CDR3 DNA: TGTGCCAGCAGTTACTACTACCAATTTTACAATGAGCAGTTCTTC. It specifies CASSYYYQFYNEQFF.

The V and J genes are TRBV28 and TRBJ2-7, with D possibly being TRBD1 (5 bases). The germline V gene encodes CDR1 MDHEN and CDR2 SYDVKM. V was cut by 7 bases and J by 4 bases, with 17 bases left in between. CDR3 length: 14 amino acids. The CDR3 protein is CASNPSLGRYEQYF. In DNA, the CDR3 is TGTGCCAGCAACCCTTCCTTGGGGCGGTACGAGCAGTACTTC.

The chain couples TRBV28 to TRBJ1-5; 10 positions agree with TRBD1. Trimming took 9 bases from V and 7 from J; bases not matched to a gene: 9. This CDR3 comprises 14 residues. CDR1 is MDHEN, CDR2 SYDVKM, per germline. The CDR3 sequence: CASQDRGRKQPQHF. The CDR3 nucleotides are TGTGCCAGTCAAGACAGGGGGCGGAAGCAGCCCCAGCATTTT.

This sequence joins TRBV11-2 and TRBJ2-5; weak D call: TRBD2 (6 bases). Germline V CDR1 and CDR2: SGHAT, FQNNGV. The CDR3 loop spans 15 amino acids. V gave up 3 bases and J gave up 4 bases, with 15 bases separating them. As DNA, the CDR3 is TGTGCCAGCAGCTTGGGGGGTGGGAGGAGAGAGACCCAGTACTTC. It encodes CASSLGGGRRETQYF. The full variable domain, rest sourced from reference TRBV11-2 and TRBJ2-5, is EAGVAQSPRYKIIEKRQSVAFWCNPISGHATLYWYQQILGQGPKLLIQFQNNGVVDDSQLPKDRFSAERLKGVDSTLKIQPAKLEDSAVYLCASSLGGGRRETQYFGPGTRLLVL.

The V and J genes are TRBV4-1 and TRBJ2-2, with 9 bases aligning to TRBD2. This CDR3 comprises 17 residues. The V gene's germline CDR1 is MGHRA and CDR2 YSYEKL. The J segment lost 1 base and the V segment lost 4 bases, leaving 7 bases of the junction unmatched. The CDR3 reads CASSLLSSGRNTGELFF. Here the CDR3 DNA reads TGCGCCAGCAGCCTCCTGAGTAGCGGGAGGAACACCGGGGAGCTGTTTTTT.

The rearrangement links TRBV6-4 to TRBJ2-7, with a weak D call TRBD1 (5 bases). The V and J ends lost 5 bases and 4 bases respectively, with 18 bases between them. Germline V gene lookup returns CDR1 MRHNA and CDR2 SNTAGT. The CDR3 is 15 residues long. CDR3: CASSLKGIQRYEQYF. The CDR3 nucleotides read TGTGCCAGCAGTCTAAAGGGGATTCAAAGGTACGAGCAGTACTTC.

The CDR3 is CASNRQSSYNEQFF. Here the CDR3 DNA reads TGTGCCAGCAATAGACAGAGCTCCTACAATGAGCAGTTCTTC. V gene TRBV6-1 combines with J gene TRBJ2-1; the D gene is possibly TRBD1 (5 bases). Between the trimmed V and J ends, which lost 7 bases and 0 bases, there was a span of 10 bases. CDR1 MNHNS and CDR2 SASEGT come from the germline V gene. CDR3 length: 14 residues.

This clone appeared many times. The V call is TRBV7-6, the J call TRBJ2-5; 11 nucleotides line up with TRBD2. Looked up from germline, CDR1 is SGHVS and CDR2 is FNYEAQ. This CDR3 is built from 14 residues. J lost 5 bases, V lost 4 bases, and 3 bases had no gene match. The CDR3 here is CASSSLAGDETQYF. DNA for the CDR3: TGTGCCAGCAGCTCACTAGCGGGAGATGAGACCCAGTACTTC.

The rearrangement joins TRBV11-2 to TRBJ2-7, with D perhaps TRBD2 (5 bases). The CDR3 totals 15 residues. V was cut by 2 bases and J by 2 bases, with 13 bases left in between. Germline loops: CDR1 SGHAT, CDR2 FQNNGV. The CDR3 is CASSLLRVSAYEQYF. CDR3 DNA sequence: TGTGCCAGCAGCTTATTGCGGGTCAGCGCCTACGAGCAGTACTTC.

V and J are TRBV7-8 and TRBJ1-1; D is perhaps TRBD1 (6 bases). This CDR3 has 15 residues. Germline CDR1 and CDR2: SGHVS and FQNEAQ. Trimming removed 1 base at V and 0 bases at J, with 9 bases between. The CDR3 sequence: CASSLVDRLNTEAFF. CDR3 bases: TGTGCCAGCAGCTTAGTAGACAGGCTGAACACTGAAGCTTTCTTT.

The chain carries TRBV5-1 and TRBJ1-2, with D possibly TRBD1 on 6 matching bases. The germline V and J ends were trimmed by 4 bases and 8 bases, with 18 bases remaining between them. Germline CDR1 SGHRS, CDR2 YFSETQ. This CDR3 is 14 amino acids long. CDR3 sequence (DNA): TGCGCCAGCAGCCCGGACAGAGAATCAGGGGGCTACACCTTC. Amino acid sequence: CASSPDRESGGYTF.

The DNA of the CDR3 is TGCAGTCTCAATCGAGGGCGGCCCCAGCATTTT. As protein: CSLNRGRPQHF. The chain couples TRBV20-1 to TRBJ1-5, with D unclear. The V gene's germline CDR1 is DFQATT and CDR2 SNEGSKA (reference sequence). The CDR3 length is 11 residues. Deletions cut 8 bases from V and 9 bases from J, with 14 bases between.

This rearrangement joins TRBV6-5 to TRBJ1-2; 7 positions match TRBD1. The CDR3 is made up of 14 amino acids. After removal of 6 bases from V and 8 bases from J, the junction contained 12 bases not matched to a gene. Germline-derived CDR1 and CDR2 are MNHEY and SVGAGI. The CDR3 nucleotides read TGTGCCAGCAGCCTTACAGGGGAGAAGGGCGGCTACACCTTC. Its translation: CASSLTGEKGGYTF.

V and J are TRBV27 and TRBJ2-7; D unclear. The V end was cut by 8 bases, the J end by 0 bases, with 8 bases between. From germline, CDR1 is MNHEY and CDR2 SMNVEV (reference sequence). The length of the CDR3 is 12 residues. In nucleotides, the CDR3 is TGTGCCAGCTCTCTCCCCTCCTACGAGCAGTACTTC. It is translated as CASSLPSYEQYF.

This clone was seen just once. The chain joins TRBV29-1 to TRBJ1-3; tentatively, D is TRBD1 (5 bases). Looked up from germline, CDR1 is SQVTM and CDR2 is ANQGSEA. The CDR3 loop spans 14 amino acids. V shed 4 bases and J shed 4 bases, with 14 bases lying between them. This chain's CDR3 is CSVAPGGLGNTIYF. In nucleotides, the CDR3 is TGCAGCGTTGCTCCGGGGGGGTTAGGAAACACCATATATTTT. The whole variable domain, filled in from reference TRBV29-1 and TRBJ1-3, reads SAVISQKPSRDICQRGTSLTIQCQVDSQVTMMFWYRQQPGQSLTLIATANQGSEATYESGFVIDKFPISRPNLTFSTLTVSNMSPEDSSIYLCSVAPGGLGNTIYFGEGSWLTVV.

The J gene is TRBJ2-7, the V gene TRBV5-4; 8 bases are shared with TRBD2. Germline values: CDR1 SGHNT, CDR2 YYREEE (reference sequence). This CDR3 region has 17 residues. Germline trimming cut 0 bases from V and 0 bases from J; bases unmatched to any gene: 8. CDR3 sequence: CASSLGTLAGSSYEQYF. The CDR3 nucleotides are TGTGCCAGCAGCTTGGGAACCTTAGCGGGATCCTCCTACGAGCAGTACTTC.

The V gene is TRBV4-2, the J gene TRBJ2-1; 11 bases agree with TRBD2. With V trimmed by 3 bases and J by 9 bases, 13 bases remained unmatched. Germline V gene lookup returns CDR1 LGHNA and CDR2 YNFKEQ. CDR3 length: 17 amino acids. The CDR3 loop is CASSQGATSGSSREQFF. CDR3 sequence (DNA): TGTGCCAGCAGCCAGGGGGCCACTAGCGGGAGTAGTCGTGAGCAGTTCTTC.

V gene TRBV7-2 combines with J gene TRBJ2-7, with a possible D match to TRBD2 (6 bases). CDR3 length: 14 residues. Germline CDR1 and CDR2: SGHTA and FQGNSA. V shed 0 bases and J shed 4 bases, with 10 bases lying between them. CDR3 amino acids: CASSLAPRGYEQYF. The CDR3 DNA follows: TGTGCCAGCAGCTTAGCCCCCCGGGGGTACGAGCAGTACTTC.

Here the CDR3 DNA reads TGTGCCAGCAGGTGGAAAGGGGACACCGGGGAGCTGTTTTTT. This codes for CASRWKGDTGELFF. The genes are TRBV27 and TRBJ2-2; tentative D call: TRBD1 (5 bases). Trimming removed 6 bases from V and 3 bases from J, with 11 bases in between. Germline V gene lookup returns CDR1 MNHEY and CDR2 SMNVEV (reference sequence). The CDR3 runs to 14 residues.

The chain couples TRBV19 to TRBJ1-3, with D uncertain. The CDR3 covers 13 residues. With 6 bases removed from V and 2 bases from J, the gap between germline ends came to 8 bases. Germline V gene lookup returns CDR1 LNHDA and CDR2 SQIVND (reference sequence). CDR3 sequence reads: CASRTRTGNTIYF. CDR3 nucleotide sequence: TGTGCCAGTAGGACGCGGACTGGAAACACCATATATTTT.

The chain combines TRBV6-4 with TRBJ1-4, with 7 bases matching TRBD1. CDR1 is MRHNA and CDR2 is SNTAGT in the germline V gene. This CDR3 is built from 14 residues. The trim removed 7 bases at V and 6 bases at J, leaving 8 bases unmatched. The CDR3 protein is CASTAGGCDEKLFF. The CDR3 DNA reads as TGTGCCAGCACGGCAGGGGGATGTGATGAAAAACTGTTTTTT.

V and J are TRBV6-5 and TRBJ1-1, with unresolved D. CDR3 length equals 13 residues. The V and J ends lost 4 bases and 0 bases respectively, with 6 bases between them. In germline, CDR1 is MNHEY, CDR2 SVGAGI. The CDR3 reads CASSSALNTEAFF. CDR3 nucleotides: TGTGCCAGCAGTTCAGCGCTGAACACTGAAGCTTTCTTT.

The chain combines TRBV9 with TRBJ2-1; TRBD1 might be the D (6 bases). There are 17 residues in the CDR3. Germline V lookup: CDR1 SGDLS, CDR2 YYNGEE. V dropped 4 bases and J dropped 8 bases, with 25 bases sitting between them. The CDR3 bases are TGTGCCAGCAGCCCCTTCGGGACACGCCACATTTTGGATGAGCAGTTCTTC. Protein: CASSPFGTRHILDEQFF.

The CDR3: CASSERQGAAEAFF. The CDR3 nucleotides are TGTGCCAGCAGCGAGAGACAGGGGGCCGCTGAAGCTTTCTTT. This chain links TRBV9 with TRBJ1-1, with TRBD1 matching over 10 bases. CDR1 is SGDLS, CDR2 YYNGEE, per germline. There are 14 residues in the CDR3. J lost 6 bases, V lost 3 bases, and 5 bases had no gene match.

This chain links TRBV4-1 with TRBJ1-1, with a weak D call TRBD1 (6 bases). Between the trimmed V and J ends, which lost 0 bases and 5 bases, there was a span of 13 bases. Germline CDR1 is MGHRA and CDR2 is YSYEKL. The CDR3 loop spans 15 amino acids. The CDR3 nucleotides are TGCGCCAGCAGCCAAGATCAACAGGGTTGGACTGAAGCTTTCTTT. As protein: CASSQDQQGWTEAFF.

V and J are TRBV15 and TRBJ2-5, with 10 bases lining up with TRBD2. The germline CDR1 and CDR2 sequences are LNHNV and YYDKDF (reference sequence). The CDR3 length is 16 residues. J lost 4 bases, V lost 3 bases, and 8 bases had no gene match. Written as DNA, the CDR3 is TGTGCCACCAGCAGGGAGCGGGAGGGCCGGGGAGAGACCCAGTACTTC. Amino acid sequence: CATSREREGRGETQYF.